The 25 T cell receptor beta chains given below trace back to one sample, sequenced in a study of early T cells in non-severe SARS-CoV-2 infection. TCRdb re-called the 5' RACE reads with MiXCR, one entry per CDR3 protein. The sample comprises over 70,000 distinct CDR3 sequences, roughly 15% of which are singletons, and roughly 4.3% rests with the top ten. The sequences come from whole blood, collected at baseline. The receptors here all came from an adult who was a healthcare worker with PCR-confirmed SARS-CoV-2 infection or an uninfected control (not recorded which).

The V and J genes are TRBV5-5 and TRBJ2-3; D is undetermined. V was clipped by 4 bases and J by 2 bases, with 14 bases between them. CDR1 is SGHKS, CDR2 YYEKEE, per germline (reference sequence). CDR3 size: 15 residues. The CDR3 protein is CASSRRDGSTDTQYF. The CDR3 DNA reads as TGTGCCAGCAGCCGGCGTGATGGGTCCACAGATACGCAGTATTTT.

This clonotype was recorded a few times. The rearrangement uses TRBV11-2 and TRBJ2-1; 7 bases are a match to TRBD1. The CDR3 spans 12 residues. The ends lost 4 bases at V and 8 bases at J; junction bases unmatched: 2. The germline CDR1 and CDR2 sequences are SGHAT and FQNNGV. In DNA form, the CDR3 reads TGTGCCAGCAGCTCCACAGGGGATGAGCAGTTCTTC. Encoded protein: CASSSTGDEQFF.

This clonotype was counted between two and nine times. The J gene is TRBJ2-5, the V gene TRBV20-1, with D possibly TRBD1 on 5 matching bases. CDR3 length equals 13 residues. Trimming cost V 6 bases and J 4 bases, with 15 bases left between them. From germline, CDR1 is DFQATT and CDR2 SNEGSKA (reference sequence). In DNA, the CDR3 is TGCAGTGCGGACCCCCAGGGTTCAGAGACCCAGTACTTC. Encoded protein: CSADPQGSETQYF.

The rearrangement links TRBV6-6 to TRBJ1-2; no reliable D call. The CDR3 sequence is 15 residues long. Germline V gene lookup returns CDR1 MNHNY and CDR2 SVGAGI (reference sequence). V was clipped by 7 bases and J by 4 bases, with 19 bases between them. The CDR3 bases are TGTGCCAGCACCCACTCATCCACCAACCTCTATGGCTACACCTTC. It specifies CASTHSSTNLYGYTF.

The genes are TRBV27 and TRBJ2-3; TRBD1 is a possible D gene (6 bases). Deletions cut 5 bases from V and 0 bases from J, with 9 bases between. Germline loops: CDR1 MNHEY, CDR2 SMNVEV (reference sequence). CDR3 length equals 14 residues. The CDR3 sequence is CASSRQVSTDTQYF. The CDR3 coding sequence is TGTGCCAGCAGTCGACAGGTTAGCACAGATACGCAGTATTTT.

This clonotype has more than one count but fewer than ten. The chain's CDR3 is CASSFFGGRANTGELFF. CDR3 in DNA: TGTGCCAGCAGCTTTTTCGGAGGGAGGGCCAACACCGGGGAGCTGTTTTTT. The chain recombines TRBV7-9 with TRBJ2-2; TRBD2 matches at 7 bases. This CDR3 is 17 amino acids long. Germline V gene lookup returns CDR1 SEHNR and CDR2 FQNEAQ (reference sequence). The V and J ends lost 3 bases and 2 bases, in that order; junction bases with no gene match: 9.

This clonotype was counted a few times. The gene calls are TRBV24-1 and TRBJ2-2, with D perhaps TRBD1 (6 bases). Between the trimmed V and J ends, which lost 4 bases and 1 base, there was a span of 12 bases. Germline CDR1 is KGHDR and CDR2 is SFDVKD. This CDR3 is built from 16 residues. DNA for the CDR3: TGTGCCACCAGTGACCCACAGGGATGGAACACCGGGGAGCTGTTTTTT. It encodes CATSDPQGWNTGELFF.

This clonotype showed up just a few times. The rearrangement joins TRBV7-2 to TRBJ2-7, with 8 bases aligning to TRBD1. Germline lookup yields CDR1 SGHTA and CDR2 FQGNSA. The V segment lost 6 bases and the J segment 2 bases; nucleotides outside the gene matches: 9. The CDR3 covers 15 residues. The CDR3 protein is CASRKPGQATYEQYF. CDR3 bases: TGTGCCAGCAGGAAGCCGGGACAGGCGACCTACGAGCAGTACTTC.

This clonotype was recorded a few times. The chain is built from TRBV7-2 and TRBJ2-7; D is undetermined. The length of the CDR3 is 14 residues. The germline gives CDR1 SGHTA, CDR2 FQGNSA. The V gene lost 1 base and the J gene lost 0 bases, with 7 bases spanning the gap. The CDR3 region is CASSLGRHSYEQYF. The CDR3 nucleotides read TGTGCCAGCAGCTTAGGACGGCACTCCTACGAGCAGTACTTC.

This rearrangement joins TRBV7-2 to TRBJ2-5; D might be TRBD1 (6 bases). Trimming took off 0 bases at V and 2 bases at J, with 10 bases between the two ends. The CDR3 runs to 15 residues. Germline V gene sequence: CDR1 SGHTA, CDR2 FQGNSA. CDR3 amino acids: CASSLARTAQETQYF. The CDR3 DNA is TGTGCCAGCAGCTTAGCGCGGACAGCTCAAGAGACCCAGTACTTC.

This rearrangement joins TRBV28 to TRBJ1-6; no clear D gene. V was clipped by 5 bases and J by 10 bases, with 15 bases between them. Germline V gene lookup returns CDR1 MDHEN and CDR2 SYDVKM. The CDR3 extends over 14 amino acids. Here the CDR3 DNA reads TGTGCCAGCAGTCCTCGGGTGAAGGGCTCACCCCTCCACTTT. This gives the protein CASSPRVKGSPLHF.

This clonotype was detected only a few times. V and J are TRBV7-3 and TRBJ2-3; D is unresolved. V was trimmed by 5 bases and J by 2 bases, leaving 8 bases between them. The CDR3 is 13 amino acids. CDR1 is SGHTA, CDR2 FQGTGA, per germline. CDR3 sequence: CASSLRNTDTQYF. CDR3 nucleotide sequence: TGTGCCAGCAGCCTCCGAAACACAGATACGCAGTATTTT.

Worth noting for this clonotype: An end of the junction differs from the germline gene, which may be a read error. The V gene is TRBV29-1, the J gene TRBJ2-7; 7 bases match TRBD1. This CDR3 has 13 amino acids. CDR1 is SQVTM and CDR2 is ANQGSEA in the germline V gene. DNA of the CDR3: TGCATCGTTGGAGAGACAGGGAATAACGAGCAGTACTTC. Encoded protein: CIVGETGNNEQYF.

The CDR3: CASSLRGQRAFF. DNA for the CDR3: TGTGCCAGCAGCTTAAGGGGACAGCGGGCTTTCTTT. The chain joins TRBV7-9 to TRBJ1-1; 7 nucleotides align to TRBD1. Germline CDR1 SEHNR, CDR2 FQNEAQ (reference sequence). This CDR3 has 12 residues. The J segment lost 11 bases and the V segment lost 2 bases, leaving 5 bases of the junction unmatched.

This clonotype was seen many times. V gene TRBV7-6 combines with J gene TRBJ2-3; no clear D gene. The germline CDR1 and CDR2 sequences are SGHVS and FNYEAQ. CDR3 length: 14 amino acids. The V end lost 8 bases, the J end lost 2 bases, and 14 bases lay between the germline ends. CDR3: CASRTGPSTDTQYF. As DNA, the CDR3 is TGTGCCAGCCGCACTGGACCCTCCACAGATACGCAGTATTTT.

In this sample, this clonotype turned up a few times. The chain has TRBV27 and TRBJ2-6; 9 nucleotides line up with TRBD2. The germline gives CDR1 MNHEY, CDR2 SMNVEV (reference sequence). With V trimmed by 7 bases and J by 2 bases, 6 bases remained unmatched. The CDR3 extends over 16 amino acids. CDR3 in DNA: TGTGCCAGCAACGTAGCGGGAGCGGCTGGGGCCAACGTCCTGACTTTC. It encodes CASNVAGAAGANVLTF.

The CDR3 protein is CASSRGTATDTQYF. DNA of the CDR3: TGTGCCAGCAGTCGAGGGACAGCCACAGATACGCAGTATTTT. The V gene is TRBV27, the J gene TRBJ2-3, with 7 nucleotides matching TRBD1. This CDR3 contains 14 residues. Trimming cost V 5 bases and J 2 bases; bases outside gene matches: 4. Germline CDR1 and CDR2: MNHEY and SMNVEV (reference sequence).

This clonotype turned up a few times. J is TRBJ2-3 and V is TRBV7-9, with 7 bases fitting TRBD2. The J segment lost 2 bases and the V segment lost 3 bases, leaving 5 bases of the junction unmatched. Germline lookup yields CDR1 SEHNR and CDR2 FQNEAQ (reference sequence). This CDR3 contains 15 residues. CDR3: CASSLSSGPTDTQYF. CDR3 nucleotides: TGTGCCAGCAGCTTGTCTAGCGGACCCACAGATACGCAGTATTTT.

Many counts were recorded for this clonotype. The chain combines TRBV11-2 with TRBJ1-4; the D is unclear. Germline CDR1 SGHAT, CDR2 FQNNGV. CDR3 length: 14 amino acids. V lost 3 bases and J lost 0, with 5 bases in between. CDR3 sequence: CASSFSTTNEKLFF. In nucleotides, the CDR3 is TGTGCCAGCAGCTTCAGCACAACTAATGAAAAACTGTTTTTT.

This clonotype was seen a handful of times. This sequence joins TRBV27 and TRBJ2-1; 7 bases are shared with TRBD2. The germline CDR1 and CDR2 sequences are MNHEY and SMNVEV (reference sequence). Trimming at V came to 3 bases and at J to 2 bases, leaving 10 bases not matched to a gene. CDR3 length: 17 amino acids. The chain's CDR3 is CASSFQGLADPYNEQFF. CDR3 sequence (DNA): TGTGCCAGCAGTTTCCAGGGTCTAGCGGACCCCTACAATGAGCAGTTCTTC.

This clonotype was counted only a few times. The J gene is TRBJ2-1, the V gene TRBV5-1, with 11 bases lining up with TRBD2. Germline V gives CDR1 SGHRS, CDR2 YFSETQ. V was pared by 5 bases and J by 9 bases, with 7 bases of the junction left unmatched. This CDR3 is 14 amino acids long. CDR3: CASRITSGSSEQFF. As DNA, the CDR3 is TGCGCCAGCAGGATTACTAGCGGGAGTAGTGAGCAGTTCTTC.

The rearrangement links TRBV4-2 to TRBJ2-7, with 7 positions matching TRBD2. CDR1 is LGHNA and CDR2 is YNFKEQ in the germline V gene. V was clipped by 0 bases and J by 3 bases; unmatched bases: 2. The CDR3 has 14 residues. The CDR3 region is CASSQDWTSYEQYF. Written as DNA, the CDR3 is TGTGCCAGCAGCCAAGATTGGACTAGCTACGAGCAGTACTTC.

The chain is built from TRBV12-3 or TRBV12-4 and TRBJ1-1, with 7 positions matching TRBD1. V trimming: 0 bases; J trimming: 10 bases; junction bases outside the gene matches: 8. The CDR3 covers 14 residues. DNA of the CDR3: TGTGCCAGCAGTTTAGCACAGGGGTACCCAGGAGCTTTCTTT. It codes for CASSLAQGYPGAFF.

This clonotype was seen a handful of times. CDR3 coding DNA: TGTGCCAGCAGGCAGGACTTATGGACTGAAGCTTTCTTT. This translates into CASRQDLWTEAFF. This chain connects TRBV11-2 to TRBJ1-1, with D unclear. Germline CDR1 and CDR2: SGHAT and FQNNGV. The CDR3 is made up of 13 amino acids. The germline V and J ends were trimmed by 6 bases and 5 bases, with 13 bases remaining between them.

This clonotype has only a few counts. This chain connects TRBV27 to TRBJ2-5; 8 bases agree with TRBD2. This CDR3 region has 13 residues. V lost 5 bases, J lost 1 base, and 0 bases stayed unmatched. CDR1 and CDR2 from the germline V gene are MNHEY and SMNVEV (reference sequence). CDR3 bases: TGTGCCAGCAGTGGACTAGCCCAAGAGACCCAGTACTTC. Translated, it gives CASSGLAQETQYF.